This TCR beta chain was recorded in a study of blood T cell repertoires in COVID-19. The CDR3 consists of 14 residues. Germline values: CDR1 MNHEY, CDR2 SVGAGI. V lost 3 bases and J lost 3; bases outside the gene matches: 3. Here immunoSEQ multiplex PCR was the method, and the copy in TCRdb shows in-frame clones only, minus some. The repertoire has about 200,000 clones, 88% of them found once; the top ten carry 5% to 6.5%. There are a few counts of this clone. This TCR came from a middle-aged man with active or convalescent COVID-19. Material: peripheral blood. The chain links TRBV6-5 to TRBJ2-7; 9 bases line up with TRBD2. This CDR3 is CASSYNSGSYEQYF. In DNA, the CDR3 is TGTGCCAGCAGTTATAATAGCGGGAGCTACGAGCAGTACTTC.